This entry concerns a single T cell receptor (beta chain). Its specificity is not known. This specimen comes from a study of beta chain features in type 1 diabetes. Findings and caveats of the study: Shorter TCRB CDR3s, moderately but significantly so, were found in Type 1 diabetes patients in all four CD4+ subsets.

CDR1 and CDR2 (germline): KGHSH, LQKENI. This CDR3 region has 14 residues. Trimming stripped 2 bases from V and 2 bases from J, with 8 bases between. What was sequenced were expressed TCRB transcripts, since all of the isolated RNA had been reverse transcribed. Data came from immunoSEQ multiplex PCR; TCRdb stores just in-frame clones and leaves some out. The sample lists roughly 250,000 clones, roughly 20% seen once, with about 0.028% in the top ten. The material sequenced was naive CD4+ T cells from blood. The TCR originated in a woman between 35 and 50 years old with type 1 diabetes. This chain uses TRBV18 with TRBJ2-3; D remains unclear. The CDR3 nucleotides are TGTGCCAGCTCACCAGTCGACTCCACAGATACGCAGTATTTT. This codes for CASSPVDSTDTQYF.